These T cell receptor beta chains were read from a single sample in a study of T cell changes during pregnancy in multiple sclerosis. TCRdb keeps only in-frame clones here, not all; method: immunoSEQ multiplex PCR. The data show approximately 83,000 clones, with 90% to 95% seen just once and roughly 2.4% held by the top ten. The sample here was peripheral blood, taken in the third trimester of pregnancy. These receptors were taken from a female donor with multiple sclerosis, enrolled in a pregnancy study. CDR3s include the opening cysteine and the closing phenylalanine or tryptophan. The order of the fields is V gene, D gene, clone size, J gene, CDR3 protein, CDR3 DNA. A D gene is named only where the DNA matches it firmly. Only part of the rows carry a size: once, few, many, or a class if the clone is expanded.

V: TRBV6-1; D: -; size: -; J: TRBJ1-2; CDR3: CASSETVGVTSTF; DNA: TGTGCCAGCAGTGAAACGGTCGGAGTGACTAGCACCTTC
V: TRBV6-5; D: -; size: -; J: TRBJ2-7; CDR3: CASALAGPYEQYF; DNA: TGTGCCAGCGCACTAGCAGGTCCCTATGAGCAGTACTTC
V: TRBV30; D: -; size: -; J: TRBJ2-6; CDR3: CAWSVPGAGLGANVLTF; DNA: TGTGCCTGGAGTGTCCCAGGGGCTGGGCTGGGGGCCAACGTCCTGACTTTC
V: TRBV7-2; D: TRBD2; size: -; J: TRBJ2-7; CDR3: CATRSGRTYEQYF; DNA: TGTGCCACCAGAAGCGGGAGGACCTACGAGCAGTACTTC
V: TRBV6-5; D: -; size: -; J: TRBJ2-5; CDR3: CASSNPMGSRETQYF; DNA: TGTGCCAGCAGTAACCCTATGGGCAGCCGAGAGACCCAGTACTTC
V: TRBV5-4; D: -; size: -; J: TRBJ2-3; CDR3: CASSLGEYVGDTQYF; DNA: TGTGCCAGCAGCTTGGGGGAGTACGTCGGAGATACGCAGTATTTT
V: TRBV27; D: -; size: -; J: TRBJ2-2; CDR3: CASSFSSLTGELFF; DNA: TGTGCCAGCAGTTTCTCTAGCTTGACCGGGGAGCTGTTTTTT
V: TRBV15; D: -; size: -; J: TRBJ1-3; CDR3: CATSRELLISGASSGNTIYF; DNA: TGTGCCACCAGCAGAGAACTGTTGATATCAGGGGCTAGCTCTGGAAACACCATATATTTT
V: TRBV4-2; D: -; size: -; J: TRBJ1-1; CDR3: CASSQDWGGEAFF; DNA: TGTGCCAGCAGCCAAGATTGGGGGGGTGAAGCTTTCTTT
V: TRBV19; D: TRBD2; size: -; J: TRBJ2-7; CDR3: CASSMIAGGKDEQYF; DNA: TGTGCCAGTAGTATGATAGCGGGAGGGAAGGACGAGCAGTACTTC
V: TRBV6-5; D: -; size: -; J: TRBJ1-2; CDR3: CASSPQGLVGYTF; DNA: TGTGCCAGCAGCCCCCAGGGGCTGGTTGGCTACACCTTC
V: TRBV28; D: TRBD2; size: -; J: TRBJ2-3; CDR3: CASSLLGTSGGPLTDTQYF; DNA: TGTGCCAGCAGTTTACTCGGGACTAGCGGGGGACCCCTCACAGATACGCAGTATTTT
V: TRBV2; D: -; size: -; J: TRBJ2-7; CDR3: CASTGTSNTYEQYF; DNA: TGTGCCAGCACCGGGACTTCTAATACCTACGAGCAGTACTTC
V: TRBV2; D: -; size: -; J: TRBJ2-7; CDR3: CASRPDAAPEQYF; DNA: TGTGCCAGCAGGCCAGATGCGGCCCCCGAGCAGTACTTC
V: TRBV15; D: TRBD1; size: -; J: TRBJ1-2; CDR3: CATQAGGNYGYTF; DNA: TGTGCCACCCAGGCAGGGGGAAACTATGGCTACACCTTC
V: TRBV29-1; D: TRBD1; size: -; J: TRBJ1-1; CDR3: CSVVRGRESEAFF; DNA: TGCAGCGTAGTAAGGGGGCGCGAATCTGAAGCTTTCTTT
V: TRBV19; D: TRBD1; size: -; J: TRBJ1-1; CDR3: CASSINRGATEAFF; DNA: TGTGCCAGTAGTATCAACAGGGGGGCCACTGAAGCTTTCTTT
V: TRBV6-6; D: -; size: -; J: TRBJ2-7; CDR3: CASRGGSYEQYF; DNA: TGTGCCAGCCGTGGGGGGTCCTACGAGCAGTACTTC
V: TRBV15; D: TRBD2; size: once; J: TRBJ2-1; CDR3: CATTRGLGDNNEQFF; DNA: TGTGCCACCACCAGGGGACTAGGGGATAACAATGAGCAGTTCTTC
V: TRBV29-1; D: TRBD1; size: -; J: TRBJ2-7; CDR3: CSVVPGGIYEQYF; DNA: TGCAGCGTTGTTCCAGGGGGCATTTACGAGCAGTACTTC
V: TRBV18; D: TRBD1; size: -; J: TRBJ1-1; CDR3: CASSRDRVPNTEAFF; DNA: TGTGCCAGCTCACGGGACAGGGTTCCGAACACTGAAGCTTTCTTT
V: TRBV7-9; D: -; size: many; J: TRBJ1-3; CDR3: CASSLGSSSGNTIYF; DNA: TGTGCCAGCAGCTTAGGCAGTTCCTCTGGAAACACCATATATTTT
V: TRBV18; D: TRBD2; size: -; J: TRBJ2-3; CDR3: CASSPIGLAGGTDTQYF; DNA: TGTGCCAGCTCACCAATCGGACTAGCGGGCGGCACAGATACGCAGTATTTT
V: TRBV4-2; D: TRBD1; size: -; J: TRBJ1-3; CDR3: CASSQVQGGGNTIYF; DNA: TGTGCCAGCAGCCAAGTCCAGGGGGGAGGAAACACCATATATTTT
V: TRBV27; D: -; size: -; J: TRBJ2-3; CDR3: CASSSGLTVDTQYF; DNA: TGTGCCAGCAGTTCAGGACTAACCGTTGATACGCAGTATTTT
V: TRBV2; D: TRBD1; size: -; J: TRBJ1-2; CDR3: CASNDRGQNYGYTF; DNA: TGTGCCAGCAACGACAGGGGGCAAAACTATGGCTACACCTTC
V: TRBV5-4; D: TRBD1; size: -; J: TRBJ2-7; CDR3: CASSLMSTGNGEQYF; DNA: TGTGCCAGCAGCTTGATGTCGACAGGGAACGGTGAGCAGTACTTC
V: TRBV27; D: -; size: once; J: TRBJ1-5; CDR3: CASSQISNQPQHF; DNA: TGTGCCAGCAGCCAAATTAGCAATCAGCCCCAGCATTTT
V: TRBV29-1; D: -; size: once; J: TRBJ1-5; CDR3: CSVVLGTNQPQHF; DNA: TGCAGCGTTGTTTTGGGCACAAATCAGCCCCAGCATTTT
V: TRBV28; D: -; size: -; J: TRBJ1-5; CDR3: CASGPSRGQPQHF; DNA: TGTGCCAGCGGGCCTTCAAGGGGTCAGCCCCAGCATTTT
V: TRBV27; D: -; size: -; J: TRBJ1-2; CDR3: CASSFTTGTGGYTF; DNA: TGTGCCAGCAGTTTCACCACAGGGACGGGCGGCTACACCTTC